The clone carrying this T cell receptor (beta chain) was detected a few times. This specimen comes from a study of blood T cells in healthy people across ages. The use of a sample-barcoded 5' primer and a J-beta primer mix characterized a second PCR of roughly 6 to 11 cycles. TCRdb analysed the 5' RACE reads with MiXCR anew, one entry per CDR3 protein. The sample has some 1.5 million distinct CDR3 sequences, about 28% seen once. V was trimmed by 6 bases and J by 3 bases, leaving 12 bases between them. The CDR3 has 13 amino acids. The germline gives CDR1 MDHEN, CDR2 SYDVKM. The chain is built from TRBV28 and TRBJ2-7; TRBD1 might be the D (6 bases). The TCR originated in a woman under 40 in good health. Sequences were obtained from blood. CDR3 DNA sequence: TGTGCCAGCAGCCATACAGGGAACTACGAGCAGTACTTC. As protein: CASSHTGNYEQYF.